Following are 25 T cell receptor beta chains from one sample sequenced in a study of control samples from healthy donors and cancer patients. The data were produced by immunoSEQ multiplex PCR, yet TCRdb's version contains in-frame clones alone and is incomplete. In the table there are 150,000 to 200,000 clones, 90% of which are singletons. The sample consisted of blood. These TCRs come from a woman in her forties or fifties in good health.

This clone was observed a few times. The chain carries TRBV5-4 and TRBJ2-3, with TRBD2 identical over 8 bases. The CDR3 runs 18 residues. Trimming cost V 0 bases and J 6 bases; bases outside gene matches: 15. CDR1 and CDR2 (germline): SGHNT, YYREEE (reference sequence). The CDR3 sequence is CASSLGLTSGPAGDTQYF. The CDR3 DNA reads as TGTGCCAGCAGCTTGGGCCTTACTAGCGGACCCGCGGGGGATACGCAGTATTTT.

The chain joins TRBV6-1 to TRBJ1-3, with unresolved D. This CDR3 spans 14 amino acids. Germline assignment: CDR1 MNHNS and CDR2 SASEGT. V gave up 0 bases and J gave up 4 bases, with 7 bases separating them. The CDR3 loop is CASSEAGRGNTIYF. For the CDR3, the DNA is TGTGCCAGCAGTGAAGCGGGCAGAGGAAACACCATATATTTT.

The chain joins TRBV7-2 to TRBJ2-7, with 10 bases identical to TRBD2. V was pared by 2 bases and J by 2 bases, with 0 bases of the junction left unmatched. Germline loops: CDR1 SGHTA, CDR2 FQGNSA. There are 14 residues in the CDR3. For the CDR3, the DNA is TGTGCCAGCAGCTTACTAGCGGGAGCCTACGAGCAGTACTTC. As protein: CASSLLAGAYEQYF.

This chain joins TRBV4-3 and TRBJ2-7, with 8 bases aligning to TRBD2. With V trimmed by 4 bases and J by 3 bases, 8 bases remained unmatched. The V gene's germline CDR1 is LGHNA and CDR2 YSLEER. CDR3 length: 15 residues. The chain's CDR3 is CASSRQTSAYYEQYF. The DNA for the CDR3 is TGCGCCAGCAGCCGCCAGACTAGCGCGTACTACGAGCAGTACTTC.

The chain couples TRBV6-4 to TRBJ1-1; the D is unclear. Germline lookup yields CDR1 MRHNA and CDR2 SNTAGT. V was pared by 6 bases and J by 1 base, with 12 bases between. The CDR3 spans 14 residues. CDR3 sequence: CASSQGPPNTEAFF. CDR3 bases: TGTGCCAGCAGCCAAGGGCCCCCGAACACTGAAGCTTTCTTT.

V is TRBV4-3 and J is TRBJ1-6; D is undetermined. Germline V gives CDR1 LGHNA, CDR2 YSLEER. Trimming took 1 base from V and 2 from J, leaving 6 bases between them. CDR3 length: 15 residues. CDR3 bases: TGCGCCAGCAGCCAAGTAGACACCTATAATTCACCCCTCCACTTT. Amino acid sequence: CASSQVDTYNSPLHF.

V and J are TRBV25-1 and TRBJ1-3; the match to TRBD1 covers 7 bases. V was pared by 8 bases and J by 0 bases, with 4 bases of the junction left unmatched. The CDR3 has 14 residues. Germline V gene data show CDR1 as MGHDK and CDR2 as SYGVNS. The CDR3, as DNA: TGTGCCAGCGGGGACAGAAACTCTGGAAACACCATATATTTT. This translates into CASGDRNSGNTIYF.

The rearrangement uses TRBV5-1 and TRBJ1-4; D call uncertain. This CDR3 is built from 15 residues. Trimming left V 6 bases short and J 5 bases short, with 17 bases between. CDR1 is SGHRS and CDR2 is YFSETQ in the germline V gene. As DNA, the CDR3 is TGCGCCAGCACTATAGGGCCCGCGGAGAATGAAAAACTGTTTTTT. Translated, it gives CASTIGPAENEKLFF.

The chain joins TRBV7-9 to TRBJ1-5; possible D gene TRBD1, 5 bases. V gave up 1 base and J gave up 0 bases, with 7 bases separating them. The CDR3 runs 15 residues. CDR1 is SEHNR and CDR2 is FQNEAQ in the germline V gene (reference sequence). The CDR3 here is CASSLEGTSNQPQHF. The CDR3 DNA reads TGTGCCAGCAGCTTAGAGGGGACTAGCAATCAGCCCCAGCATTTT.

V usage is TRBV5-1 and J usage is TRBJ2-7; D may be TRBD1 or TRBD2 (6 bases each). Germline values: CDR1 SGHRS, CDR2 YFSETQ. Trimming took off 0 bases at V and 1 base at J, with 14 bases between the two ends. The CDR3 totals 16 residues. As DNA, the CDR3 is TGCGCCAGCAGCTTGGAGTCCCCGGGGGCTTCCTACGAGCAGTACTTC. Translation: CASSLESPGASYEQYF. The whole variable domain, remainder taken from reference TRBV5-1 and TRBJ2-7, is KAGVTQTPRYLIKTRGQQVTLSCSPISGHRSVSWYQQTPGQGLQFLFEYFSETQRNKGNFPGRFSGRQFSNSRSEMNVSTLELGDSALYLCASSLESPGASYEQYFGPGTRLTVT.

The chain combines TRBV5-5 with TRBJ1-1; the D gene is possibly TRBD1 (6 bases). The CDR3 extends over 18 amino acids. CDR1 is SGHKS and CDR2 is YYEKEE in the germline V gene (reference sequence). The V end was cut by 10 bases, the J end by 5 bases, with 33 bases between. The CDR3 DNA reads TGTGCCCGGGGGGGAGGGGGGCCGGCACAGGGACGTTTTACTGAAGCTTTCTTT. Translated, it gives CARGGGGPAQGRFTEAFF.

The rearrangement joins TRBV6-5 to TRBJ2-7; no clear D gene. Germline V gene data show CDR1 as MNHEY and CDR2 as SVGAGI. Trimming shortened V by 6 bases and J by 2 bases, and 5 bases separated the two germline ends. The CDR3 length is 11 residues. CDR3 loop: CASSQAYEQYF. The CDR3 DNA reads as TGTGCCAGCAGCCAAGCCTACGAGCAGTACTTC.

The CDR3 coding sequence is TGTGCCAGCAGCCGGTATCTAGCGGGAGCCACAGATACGCAGTATTTT. Its protein is CASSRYLAGATDTQYF. The chain has TRBV3-1 (or the pseudogene TRBV3-2) and TRBJ2-3, with 10 nucleotides matching TRBD2. The CDR3 is 16 amino acids. J lost 2 bases, V lost 4 bases, and 6 bases had no gene match. Germline CDR1 LGHDT, CDR2 YNNKEL (reference sequence).

This sequence joins TRBV6-1 and TRBJ1-3; D uncertain. The CDR3 is made up of 16 amino acids. Germline lookup yields CDR1 MNHNS and CDR2 SASEGT. Deletions cut 2 bases from V and 0 bases from J, with 11 bases between. The CDR3 is CASSESPGLSGNTIYF. CDR3 in DNA: TGTGCCAGCAGTGAATCCCCAGGACTCTCTGGAAACACCATATATTTT.

The V call is TRBV7-3, the J call TRBJ2-6, with D perhaps TRBD1 or TRBD2 (5 bases each). Trimming shortened V by 7 bases and J by 4 bases, and 17 bases separated the two germline ends. CDR3 length: 16 amino acids. The germline V gene has CDR1 SGHTA and CDR2 FQGTGA. CDR3 DNA sequence: TGTGCCAGCACCCCTTTCGGGGCCAGGGGGGCCAACGTCCTGACTTTC. Protein product: CASTPFGARGANVLTF.

The genes are TRBV20-1 and TRBJ2-7, with D possibly being TRBD1 (7 bases). Germline assignment: CDR1 DFQATT and CDR2 SNEGSKA (reference sequence). The CDR3 length is 14 residues. Trimming took 3 bases from V and 3 from J, leaving 15 bases between them. CDR3 loop: CSASSTGEVYEQYF. The CDR3 nucleotides are TGCAGTGCTAGTTCCACAGGGGAGGTCTACGAGCAGTACTTC.

This sequence joins TRBV27 and TRBJ2-7; 9 nucleotides match TRBD1. The length of the CDR3 is 13 residues. The J segment lost 5 bases and the V segment lost 6 bases, leaving 5 bases of the junction unmatched. Germline values: CDR1 MNHEY, CDR2 SMNVEV (reference sequence). This CDR3 is CASSPGQGNEQYF. CDR3 bases: TGTGCCAGCAGCCCGGGACAGGGTAACGAGCAGTACTTC.

In this sample, this clone turned up once. The chain links TRBV6-2 or TRBV6-3 to TRBJ2-2, with D possibly being TRBD2 (7 bases). The germline V gene encodes CDR1 MNHEY and CDR2 SVGEGT. The V end lost 0 bases, the J end lost 4 bases, and 15 bases lay between the germline ends. The CDR3 totals 17 residues. The CDR3 DNA reads TGTGCCAGCAGTTACTCTACGGCGGGGGCCAGCACCGGGGAGCTGTTTTTT. This encodes CASSYSTAGASTGELFF.

The V call is TRBV28, the J call TRBJ2-1; D not resolved. Trimming pared 6 bases from V and 0 bases from J, leaving 12 bases between. The CDR3 is 15 amino acids. CDR1 is MDHEN and CDR2 is SYDVKM in the germline V gene. The DNA for the CDR3 is TGTGCCAGCAGGAACAGTGTTAGCTCCTACAATGAGCAGTTCTTC. Translating gives CASRNSVSSYNEQFF.

This chain uses TRBV30 with TRBJ1-5, with no clear D. CDR3 length: 12 residues. The germline CDR1 and CDR2 sequences are GTSNPN and SVGIG (reference sequence). Trimming took 0 bases from V and 9 from J, leaving 9 bases between them. CDR3 in amino acids: CAWSVLLGPQHF. CDR3 sequence (DNA): TGTGCCTGGAGTGTACTTCTGGGGCCCCAGCATTTT.

The V gene is TRBV10-3, the J gene TRBJ1-5; D is undetermined. The CDR3 is 14 amino acids. Trimming pared 6 bases from V and 0 bases from J, leaving 9 bases between. Germline V gene lookup returns CDR1 ENHRY and CDR2 SYGVKD. The CDR3 loop reads CAIRNDGSNQPQHF. CDR3 nucleotides: TGTGCCATCAGGAACGACGGTAGCAATCAGCCCCAGCATTTT.

The J gene is TRBJ1-4, the V gene TRBV30, with 7 bases lining up with TRBD1. The CDR3 totals 15 residues. Germline CDR1 GTSNPN, CDR2 SVGIG (reference sequence). Trimming at V came to 7 bases and at J to 11 bases, leaving 19 bases not matched to a gene. This CDR3 reads CAFATKTGSMRKLFF. CDR3 in DNA: TGTGCCTTCGCAACGAAGACAGGGTCAATGCGGAAACTGTTTTTT.

This clone was observed a handful of times. The genes are TRBV4-1 and TRBJ2-5; 8 bases align to TRBD2. The length of the CDR3 is 16 residues. In germline, CDR1 is MGHRA, CDR2 YSYEKL. Germline trimming cut 0 bases from V and 5 bases from J; bases unmatched to any gene: 8. CDR3 loop: CASSQDPPGGAETQYF. The CDR3 bases are TGCGCCAGCAGCCAAGATCCTCCCGGGGGGGCGGAGACCCAGTACTTC.

The V gene is TRBV6-4, the J gene TRBJ1-1, with D perhaps TRBD1 (5 bases). V was shortened by 5 bases and J by 1 base, with 8 bases between the two germline ends. Germline V gives CDR1 MRHNA, CDR2 SNTAGT. This CDR3 spans 13 amino acids. CDR3 coding DNA: TGTGCCAGCAGTTTCGACAGGAACACTGAAGCTTTCTTT. It yields the protein CASSFDRNTEAFF.

This clone was picked up a small number of times. The chain couples TRBV6-5 to TRBJ2-3; no clear D gene. Germline-derived CDR1 and CDR2 are MNHEY and SVGAGI. CDR3 size: 14 residues. The germline V and J ends were trimmed by 0 bases and 1 base, with 5 bases remaining between them. The CDR3 loop is CASSYSFGTDTQYF. CDR3 nucleotides: TGTGCCAGCAGTTACTCGTTCGGCACAGATACGCAGTATTTT.